This TCR beta chain was sequenced during a study of vaccination effects on CD4 cells after COVID-19. TCRdb keeps only in-frame clones here, not all; method: immunoSEQ multiplex PCR. This table has about 63,000 clones, roughly 76% appearing once. Antigen-specific CD4+ T cells expanded by the ViraFEST assay with viral peptide pools were then sequenced. At the end of around eleven days of culture, CD4+ T cells were isolated. Nucleocapsid antibodies were negative in the vaccine recipients, who had never had SARS-CoV-2 infection. Researchers reported culturing 2 million to 2.5 million PBMC in each well, adding 8 to 10 IU/ml IL-2 and 10 ug/ml peptides. Broader study findings: Convalescent patients numbered few in the study; early post-infection timepoints were missing entirely. Pronounced clonal contraction occurred in clones induced by infection and by vaccine late after vaccination.

The CDR3 has 12 amino acids. V lost 4 bases, J lost 9 bases, and 13 bases lay in between. This clone has just one count. Its target is unknown. The rearrangement links TRBV12-3 or TRBV12-4 to TRBJ2-7; D unresolved. The clonotype comes from a human donor who received a COVID-19 vaccine. Sequencing was performed on CD4+ T cells from PBMCs cultured with HCoV-OC43 spike peptides, taken before COVID-19 vaccination. Subset defined: HCoV-OC43 spike overlapping peptide pool stimulation. CDR3 in DNA: TGTGCCAGCAGTTACCGGACGGGCGGGCAGTACGTC. Its translation: CASSYRTGGQYV.